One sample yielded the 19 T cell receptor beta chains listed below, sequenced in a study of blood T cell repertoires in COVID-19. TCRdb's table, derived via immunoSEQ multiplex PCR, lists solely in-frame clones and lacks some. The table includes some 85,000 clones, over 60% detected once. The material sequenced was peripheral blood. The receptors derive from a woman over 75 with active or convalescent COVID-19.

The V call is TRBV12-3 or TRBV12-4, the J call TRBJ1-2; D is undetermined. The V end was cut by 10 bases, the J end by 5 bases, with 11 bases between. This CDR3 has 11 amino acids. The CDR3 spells CATLNRYGYTF. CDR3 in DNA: TGTGCCACCCTCAACAGATATGGCTACACCTTC.

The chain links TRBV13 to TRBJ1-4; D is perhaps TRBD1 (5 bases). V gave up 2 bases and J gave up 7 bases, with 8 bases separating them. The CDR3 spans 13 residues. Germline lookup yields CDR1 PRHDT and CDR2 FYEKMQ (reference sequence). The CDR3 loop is CASSLRGVEKLFF. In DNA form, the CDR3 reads TGTGCCAGCAGCTTAAGGGGCGTTGAAAAACTGTTTTTT.

This CDR3 is CASSLDRRQVKNQPQHF. For the CDR3, the DNA is TGTGCCAGCAGCTTAGACCGCAGACAGGTGAAGAATCAGCCCCAGCATTTT. The chain combines TRBV11-3 with TRBJ1-5; TRBD1 might be the D (6 bases). V was pared by 0 bases and J by 4 bases, with 16 bases between. Germline CDR1 and CDR2: SGHNT and YENEEA. The CDR3 loop spans 17 amino acids.

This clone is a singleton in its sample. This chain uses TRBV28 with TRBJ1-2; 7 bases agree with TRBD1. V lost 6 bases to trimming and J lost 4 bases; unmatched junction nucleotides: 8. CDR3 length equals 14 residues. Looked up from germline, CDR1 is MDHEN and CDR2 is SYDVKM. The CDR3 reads CASSSQGGAYGYTF. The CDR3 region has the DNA TGTGCCAGCAGCTCTCAGGGGGGAGCCTATGGCTACACCTTC.

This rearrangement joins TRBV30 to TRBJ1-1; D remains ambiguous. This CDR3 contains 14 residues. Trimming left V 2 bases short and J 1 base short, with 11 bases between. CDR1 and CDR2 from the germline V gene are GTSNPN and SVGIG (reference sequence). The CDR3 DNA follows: TGTGCCTGGAGTAGTTTTGAGAGGAACACTGAAGCTTTCTTT. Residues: CAWSSFERNTEAFF.

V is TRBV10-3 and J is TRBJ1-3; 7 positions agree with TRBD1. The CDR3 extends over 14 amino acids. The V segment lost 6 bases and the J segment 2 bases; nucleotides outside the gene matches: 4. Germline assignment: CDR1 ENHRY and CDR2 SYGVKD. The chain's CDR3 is CAIRIDRAGNTIYF. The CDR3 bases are TGTGCCATCAGAATCGACAGGGCTGGAAACACCATATATTTT.

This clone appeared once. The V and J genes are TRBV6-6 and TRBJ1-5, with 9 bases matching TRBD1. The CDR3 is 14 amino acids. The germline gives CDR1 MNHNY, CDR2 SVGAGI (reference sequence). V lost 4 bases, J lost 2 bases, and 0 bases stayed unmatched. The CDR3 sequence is CASSWTGGNQPQHF. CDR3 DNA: TGTGCCAGCAGTTGGACAGGGGGCAATCAGCCCCAGCATTTT.

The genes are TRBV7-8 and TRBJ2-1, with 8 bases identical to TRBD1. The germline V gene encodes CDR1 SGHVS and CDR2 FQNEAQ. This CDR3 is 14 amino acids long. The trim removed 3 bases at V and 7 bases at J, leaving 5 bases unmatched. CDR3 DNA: TGTGCCAGCAGCTTGACAGGGGCGGGGAATGAGCAGTTCTTC. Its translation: CASSLTGAGNEQFF. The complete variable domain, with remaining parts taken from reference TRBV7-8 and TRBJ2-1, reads GAGVSQSPRYKVAKRGQDVALRCDPISGHVSLFWYQQALGQGPEFLTYFQNEAQLDKSGLPSDRFFAERPEGSVSTLKIQRTQQEDSAVYLCASSLTGAGNEQFFGPGTRLTVL.

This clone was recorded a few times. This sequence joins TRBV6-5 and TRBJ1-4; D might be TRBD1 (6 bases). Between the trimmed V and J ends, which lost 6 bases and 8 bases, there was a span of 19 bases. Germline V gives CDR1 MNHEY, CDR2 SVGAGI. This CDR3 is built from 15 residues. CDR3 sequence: CASRNGGAMSEKLFF. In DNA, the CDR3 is TGTGCCAGCAGAAACGGGGGGGCGATGAGCGAAAAACTGTTTTTT.

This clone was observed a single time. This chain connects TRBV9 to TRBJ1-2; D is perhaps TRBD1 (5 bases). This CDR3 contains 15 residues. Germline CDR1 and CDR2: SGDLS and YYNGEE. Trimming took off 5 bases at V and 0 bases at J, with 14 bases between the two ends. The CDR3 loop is CASRPQVTANYGYTF. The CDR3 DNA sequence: TGTGCCAGCAGACCACAGGTGACAGCTAACTATGGCTACACCTTC.

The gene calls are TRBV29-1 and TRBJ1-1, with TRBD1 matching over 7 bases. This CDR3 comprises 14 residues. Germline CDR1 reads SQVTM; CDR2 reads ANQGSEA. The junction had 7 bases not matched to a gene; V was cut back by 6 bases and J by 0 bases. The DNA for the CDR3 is TGCAGCGTAGGGGACAGTGAGATGAACACTGAAGCTTTCTTT. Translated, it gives CSVGDSEMNTEAFF.

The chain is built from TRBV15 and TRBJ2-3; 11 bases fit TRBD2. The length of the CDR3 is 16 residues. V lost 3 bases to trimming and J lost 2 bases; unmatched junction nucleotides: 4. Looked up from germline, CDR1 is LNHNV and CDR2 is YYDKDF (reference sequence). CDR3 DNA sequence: TGTGCCACCAGCAGGGTAGCGGGGGGGCCCACAGATACGCAGTATTTT. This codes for CATSRVAGGPTDTQYF. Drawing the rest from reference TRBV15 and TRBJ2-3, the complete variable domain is DAMVIQNPRYQVTQFGKPVTLSCSQTLNHNVMYWYQQKSSQAPKLLFHYYDKDFNNEADTPDNFQSRRPNTSFCFLDIRSPGLGDTAMYLCATSRVAGGPTDTQYFGPGTRLTVL.

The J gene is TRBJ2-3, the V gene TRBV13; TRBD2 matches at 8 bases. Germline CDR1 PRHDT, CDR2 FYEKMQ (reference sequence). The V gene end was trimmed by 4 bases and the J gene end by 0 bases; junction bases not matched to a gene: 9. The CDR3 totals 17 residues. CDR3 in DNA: TGTGCCAGCAGCTCGAAAACCGGGACTAGAAGCACAGATACGCAGTATTTT. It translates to CASSSKTGTRSTDTQYF.

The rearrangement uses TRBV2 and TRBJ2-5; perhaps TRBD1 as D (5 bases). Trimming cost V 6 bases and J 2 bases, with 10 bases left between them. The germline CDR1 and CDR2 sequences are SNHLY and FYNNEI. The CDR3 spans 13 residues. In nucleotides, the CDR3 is TGTGCCAGCAGGCCGACAGAACAAGAGACCCAGTACTTC. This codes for CASRPTEQETQYF. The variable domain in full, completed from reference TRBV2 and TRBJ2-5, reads EPEVTQTPSHQVTQMGQEVILRCVPISNHLYFYWYRQILGQKVEFLVSFYNNEISEKSEIFDDQFSVERPDGSNFTLKIRSTKLEDSAMYFCASRPTEQETQYFGPGTRLLVL.

CDR3 amino acids: CASSLGRDNEQFF. CDR3 in DNA: TGTGCCAGCAGCTTAGGCAGGGACAATGAGCAGTTCTTC. The rearrangement joins TRBV11-3 to TRBJ2-1; weak D call: TRBD1 (5 bases). The CDR3 extends over 13 amino acids. Trimming removed 1 base at V and 5 bases at J, with 6 bases between. The V gene's germline CDR1 is SGHNT and CDR2 YENEEA.

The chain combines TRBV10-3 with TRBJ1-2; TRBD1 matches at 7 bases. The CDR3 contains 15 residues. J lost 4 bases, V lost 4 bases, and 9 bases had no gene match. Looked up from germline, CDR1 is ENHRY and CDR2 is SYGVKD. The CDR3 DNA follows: TGTGCCATCAGTGGGCAGACGGGGACAGTCTATGGCTACACCTTC. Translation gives CAISGQTGTVYGYTF.

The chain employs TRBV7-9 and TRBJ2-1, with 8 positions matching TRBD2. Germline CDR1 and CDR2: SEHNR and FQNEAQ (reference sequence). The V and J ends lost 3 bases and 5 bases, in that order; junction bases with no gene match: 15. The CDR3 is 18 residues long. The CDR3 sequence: CASSLGLISGKGHNEQFF. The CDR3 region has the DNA TGTGCCAGCAGCTTGGGCCTTATTAGCGGGAAAGGCCACAATGAGCAGTTCTTC.

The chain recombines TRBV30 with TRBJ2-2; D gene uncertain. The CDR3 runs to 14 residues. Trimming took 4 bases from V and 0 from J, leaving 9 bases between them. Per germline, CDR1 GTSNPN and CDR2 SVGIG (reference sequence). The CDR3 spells CAWNEVSNTGELFF. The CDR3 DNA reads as TGTGCCTGGAACGAGGTATCGAACACCGGGGAGCTGTTTTTT.

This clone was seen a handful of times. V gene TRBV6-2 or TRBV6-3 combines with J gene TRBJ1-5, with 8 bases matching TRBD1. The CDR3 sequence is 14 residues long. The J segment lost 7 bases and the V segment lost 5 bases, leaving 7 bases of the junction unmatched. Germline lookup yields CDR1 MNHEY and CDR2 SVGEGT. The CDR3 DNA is TGTGCCAGCAGTCCGGGACAGGAGGGCCAGCCCCAGCATTTT. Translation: CASSPGQEGQPQHF.